This T cell receptor (beta chain) appears in the sequencing data of a study of blood T cells in healthy people across ages. This clonotype was seen ten or more times. Its antigen is unknown. The CDR3 is 12 amino acids. CDR1 SGHNT and CDR2 YENEEA come from the germline V gene. V was pared by 1 base and J by 11 bases, with 9 bases between. General study findings and limits: Researchers deemed the diversity estimates from one million T cells underestimates.

It was with a sample-barcoded 5' primer and a J-beta primer mix that a second PCR of about 7 to 12 cycles was run. TCRdb redid the calling of the 5' RACE reads with MiXCR, one entry per CDR3 protein. This repertoire shows more than 800,000 distinct CDR3 sequences, roughly 26% found once; its top ten account for approximately 15%. This chain connects TRBV11-3 to TRBJ2-1; TRBD2 is a possible D gene (5 bases). This sequence was found in an elderly woman in good health. The sample comprised blood. For the CDR3, the DNA is TGTGCCAGCAGCTTAGTGTCGGGGAAGCAGTTCTTC. Amino acids: CASSLVSGKQFF. The variable domain in full, with the rest retrieved from reference TRBV11-3 and TRBJ2-1, is EAGVVQSPRYKIIEKKQPVAFWCNPISGHNTLYWYLQNLGQGPELLIRYENEEAVDDSQLPKDRFSAERLKGVDSTLKIQPAELGDSAVYLCASSLVSGKQFFGPGTRLTVL.